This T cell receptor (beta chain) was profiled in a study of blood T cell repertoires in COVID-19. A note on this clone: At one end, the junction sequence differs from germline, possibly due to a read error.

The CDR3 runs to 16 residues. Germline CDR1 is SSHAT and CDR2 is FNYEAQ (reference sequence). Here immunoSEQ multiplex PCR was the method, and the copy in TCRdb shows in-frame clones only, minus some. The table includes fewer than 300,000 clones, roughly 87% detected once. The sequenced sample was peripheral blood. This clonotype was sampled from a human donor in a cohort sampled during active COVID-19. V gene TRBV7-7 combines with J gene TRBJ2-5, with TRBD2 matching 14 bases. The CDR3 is CASSPTSGRAEETQYF. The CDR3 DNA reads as TGTGCTAGCAGCCCGACTAGCGGGAGGGCCGAAGAGACCCAGTACTTC.